The clone carrying this TCR beta chain was detected many times. The antigen is undetermined. This entry is derived from a study of identical twins. This CDR3 comprises 11 residues. Germline V lookup: CDR1 WSHSY, CDR2 SAAADI. V shed 7 bases and J shed 7 bases, with 9 bases lying between them. Overall study results and limits: Recombination models fit unrelated individuals' TCR alpha sharing but underestimated twins'. Memory repertoires lacked the insertion deficit that abundant cord blood beta clonotypes showed. Compared with unrelated sharing, twin-shared out-of-frame alpha sequences had more low-probability sequences. Interpretation of the results relied on cross-sectional statistical analysis and not on following the same donors.

Each CDR3 protein is one row after TCRdb ran MiXCR on the 5' RACE reads. The sample has a few hundred thousand distinct CDR3 sequences, 10% seen once. The sequenced material came from memory T cells sorted from blood. This clonotype originated in a man over 45 in good health. The chain carries TRBV10-2 and TRBJ2-3; D may be TRBD1 (5 bases). The CDR3 loop is CASTRANTQYF. For the CDR3, the DNA is TGCGCCAGCACCAGGGCGAATACGCAGTATTTT.